Sequencing of this T cell receptor (beta chain) was carried out in a study of breast tumors, draining lymph nodes, adjacent tissues. This clonotype was recorded many times. Its antigen is currently unknown. Axillary draining lymph nodes of breast cancer patients supplied the node samples. TCRdb reanalysed the multiplex PCR reads using MiXCR and keeps one entry per CDR3 protein. The data hold approximately 230,000 distinct CDR3 sequences, with less than 40% observed a single time. The CDR3 is made up of 15 amino acids. Germline V lookup: CDR1 SGHTA, CDR2 FQGTGA. Trimming shortened V by 5 bases and J by 4 bases, and 15 bases separated the two germline ends. Whole-study results and caveats: Tumors had less TCR diversity than lymph nodes, more than nontumor tissue.

Specimen: axillary lymph node tissue. The receptor's source is a female donor with breast cancer. Some clones in this sample may be carry-over from other donors' samples. This chain connects TRBV7-3 to TRBJ1-3, with D perhaps matching TRBD1 (6 bases). CDR3 bases: TGTGCCAGCAGCCCAGGGGCAGGGCAAGGAAACACCATATATTTT. It specifies CASSPGAGQGNTIYF.